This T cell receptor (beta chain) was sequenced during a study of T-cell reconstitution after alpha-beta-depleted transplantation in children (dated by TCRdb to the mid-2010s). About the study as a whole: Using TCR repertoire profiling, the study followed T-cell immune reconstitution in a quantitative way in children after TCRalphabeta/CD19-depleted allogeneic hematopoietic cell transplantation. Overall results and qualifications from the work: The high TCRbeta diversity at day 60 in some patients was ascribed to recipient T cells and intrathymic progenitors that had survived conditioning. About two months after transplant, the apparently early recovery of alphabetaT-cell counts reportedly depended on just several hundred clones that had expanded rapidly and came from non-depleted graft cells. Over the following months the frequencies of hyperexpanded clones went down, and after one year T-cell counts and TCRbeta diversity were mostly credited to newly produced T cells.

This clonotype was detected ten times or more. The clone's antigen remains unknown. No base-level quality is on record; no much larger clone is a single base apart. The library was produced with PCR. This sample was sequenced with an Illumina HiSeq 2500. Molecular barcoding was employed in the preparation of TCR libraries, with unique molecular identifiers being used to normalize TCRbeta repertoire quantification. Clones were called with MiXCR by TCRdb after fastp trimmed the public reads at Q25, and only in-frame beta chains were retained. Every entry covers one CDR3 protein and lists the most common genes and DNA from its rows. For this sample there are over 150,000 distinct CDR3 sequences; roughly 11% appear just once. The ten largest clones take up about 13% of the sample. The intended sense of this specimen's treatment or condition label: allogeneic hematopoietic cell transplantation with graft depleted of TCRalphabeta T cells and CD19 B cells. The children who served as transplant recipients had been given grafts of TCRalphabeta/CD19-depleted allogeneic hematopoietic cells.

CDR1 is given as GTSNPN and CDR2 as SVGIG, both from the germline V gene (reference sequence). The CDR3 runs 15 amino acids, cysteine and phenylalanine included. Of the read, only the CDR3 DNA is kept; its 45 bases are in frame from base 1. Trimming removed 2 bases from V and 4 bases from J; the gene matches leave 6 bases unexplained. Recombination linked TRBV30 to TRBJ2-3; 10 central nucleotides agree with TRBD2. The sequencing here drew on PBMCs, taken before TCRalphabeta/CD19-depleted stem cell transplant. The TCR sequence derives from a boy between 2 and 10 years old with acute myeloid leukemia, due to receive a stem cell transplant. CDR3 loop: CAWSFLAGVSDTQYF. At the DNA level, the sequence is TGTGCCTGGAGTTTCCTAGCGGGAGTGTCAGATACGCAGTATTTT.